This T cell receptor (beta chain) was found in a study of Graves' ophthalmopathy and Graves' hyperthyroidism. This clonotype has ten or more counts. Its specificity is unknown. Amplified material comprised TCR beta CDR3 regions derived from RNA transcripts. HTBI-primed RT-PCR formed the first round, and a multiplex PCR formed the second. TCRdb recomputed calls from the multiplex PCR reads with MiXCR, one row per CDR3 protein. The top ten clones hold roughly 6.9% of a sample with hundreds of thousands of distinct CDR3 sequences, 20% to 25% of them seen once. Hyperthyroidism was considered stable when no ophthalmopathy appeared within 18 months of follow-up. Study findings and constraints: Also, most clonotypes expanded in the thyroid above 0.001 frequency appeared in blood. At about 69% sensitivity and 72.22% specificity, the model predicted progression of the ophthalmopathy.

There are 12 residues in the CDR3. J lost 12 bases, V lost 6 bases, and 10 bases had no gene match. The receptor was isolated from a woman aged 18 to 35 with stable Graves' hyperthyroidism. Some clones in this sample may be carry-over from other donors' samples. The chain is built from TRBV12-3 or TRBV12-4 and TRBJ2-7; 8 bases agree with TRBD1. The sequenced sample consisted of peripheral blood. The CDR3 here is CASSSGQGQRYF. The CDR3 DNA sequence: TGTGCCAGCAGCTCTGGACAGGGTCAGCGGTACTTC.